The 11 T cell receptor beta chains in this list originate from one sample, sequenced in a study of shared clonotypes between healthy human individuals. Terminally differentiated effector memory CD45RA+ cells were left out of the naive CD8 fraction, which was CD45RO-negative and positively selected for CCR7. Method: immunoSEQ multiplex PCR; TCRdb's copy keeps in-frame clones and lacks some. Seen here are roughly 2,000,000 clones, roughly 94% observed once, and the top ten hold 0.95% to 1.5%. Input material: naive CD8+ T cells sorted from blood. These receptors were obtained from a man younger than 35 in good health.

The chain couples TRBV4-2 to TRBJ2-7; D might be TRBD2 (6 bases). The CDR3 runs to 13 residues. V was shortened by 0 bases and J by 4 bases, with 7 bases between the two germline ends. From germline, CDR1 is LGHNA and CDR2 YNFKEQ. CDR3 nucleotides: TGTGCCAGCAGCCAAGATGGAGGGTACGAGCAGTACTTC. Translation gives CASSQDGGYEQYF.

With regard to this clone: Other nucleotide sequences from this sample produce the same CDR3. J is TRBJ2-7 and V is TRBV7-9; 9 nucleotides align to TRBD1. The germline CDR1 and CDR2 sequences are SEHNR and FQNEAQ (reference sequence). V lost 0 bases, J lost 2 bases, and 2 bases stayed unmatched. The CDR3 loop spans 15 amino acids. DNA of the CDR3: TGTGCCAGCAGCTTAGCACAGGGGGCTACCTACGAGCAGTACTTC. Protein sequence: CASSLAQGATYEQYF. Filled out from reference TRBV7-9 and TRBJ2-7, the complete variable domain reads DTGVSQNPRHKITKRGQNVTFRCDPISEHNRLYWYRQTLGQGPEFLTYFQNEAQLEKSRLLSDRFSAERPKGSFSTLEIQRTEQGDSAMYLCASSLAQGATYEQYFGPGTRLTVT.

The chain joins TRBV7-2 to TRBJ1-2, with 11 bases identical to TRBD1. The CDR3 is 15 amino acids. Looked up from germline, CDR1 is SGHTA and CDR2 is FQGNSA. J lost 4 bases, V lost 4 bases, and 5 bases had no gene match. The CDR3 DNA is TGTGCCAGCAGCTCAGGACAGGGGGCAGGCTATGGCTACACCTTC. Translating it yields CASSSGQGAGYGYTF.

The genes are TRBV6-5 and TRBJ1-5, with D possibly matching TRBD1 (5 bases). CDR1 and CDR2 (germline): MNHEY, SVGAGI. The CDR3 totals 15 residues. V dropped 5 bases and J dropped 11 bases, with 22 bases sitting between them. CDR3 nucleotides: TGTGCCAGCAGTCAGTTTAGGGGACTAATAGGGTCCCAGCATTTT. It encodes CASSQFRGLIGSQHF.

The chain couples TRBV5-4 to TRBJ1-1; D is undetermined. The CDR3 has 14 amino acids. V lost 8 bases and J lost 1, with 15 bases in between. CDR1 is SGHNT, CDR2 YYREEE, per germline (reference sequence). The CDR3 reads CASSTPPANTEAFF. CDR3 nucleotide sequence: TGTGCCAGTAGTACTCCTCCAGCGAACACTGAAGCTTTCTTT.

This rearrangement joins TRBV9 to TRBJ2-7; 7 bases map to TRBD1. The CDR3 loop spans 15 amino acids. Trimming took 3 bases from V and 3 from J; bases not matched to a gene: 9. Germline V gene lookup returns CDR1 SGDLS and CDR2 YYNGEE. This CDR3 is CASSGGFGDSYEQYF. CDR3 bases: TGTGCCAGCAGCGGAGGGTTCGGGGACAGCTACGAGCAGTACTTC.

In this sample, this clone turned up once. The V gene is TRBV6-1, the J gene TRBJ2-5; D possibly corresponds to TRBD2 (5 bases). The CDR3 runs 15 residues. V gave up 3 bases and J gave up 0 bases, with 11 bases separating them. Germline loops: CDR1 MNHNS, CDR2 SASEGT. The CDR3 sequence is CASSERAAYQETQYF. DNA for the CDR3: TGTGCCAGCAGTGAGAGGGCAGCGTACCAAGAGACCCAGTACTTC.

The chain is built from TRBV5-4 and TRBJ2-7; 12 bases line up with TRBD2. The V gene end was trimmed by 0 bases and the J gene end by 6 bases; junction bases not matched to a gene: 7. In germline, CDR1 is SGHNT, CDR2 YYREEE (reference sequence). This CDR3 spans 16 amino acids. The CDR3 loop is CASSLDWTSGMAEQYF. Written as DNA, the CDR3 is TGTGCCAGCAGCTTGGATTGGACTAGCGGGATGGCCGAGCAGTACTTC. The full variable domain, in which reference TRBV5-4 and TRBJ2-7 provide the parts outside the CDR3, is ETGVTQSPTHLIKTRGQQVTLRCSSQSGHNTVSWYQQALGQGPQFIFQYYREEENGRGNFPPRFSGLQFPNYSSELNVNALELDDSALYLCASSLDWTSGMAEQYFGPGTRLTVT.

CDR3 in amino acids: CASRPGTEGLEEQYF. The CDR3 DNA sequence: TGTGCCAGCAGGCCCGGGACAGAGGGCCTGGAGGAGCAGTACTTC. The chain couples TRBV6-6 to TRBJ2-7; 7 bases are shared with TRBD1. CDR1 and CDR2 from the germline V gene are MNHNY and SVGAGI (reference sequence). Trimming cost V 6 bases and J 7 bases; bases outside gene matches: 15. CDR3 length equals 15 residues.

The chain has TRBV5-4 and TRBJ2-5; 9 bases match TRBD2. J lost 5 bases, V lost 3 bases, and 5 bases had no gene match. Germline-derived CDR1 and CDR2 are SGHNT and YYREEE (reference sequence). The CDR3 covers 14 residues. The DNA for the CDR3 is TGTGCCAGCAGCTATAATAGCGGGAGTGAGACCCAGTACTTC. As protein: CASSYNSGSETQYF.

This clone was detected once. The chain has TRBV5-6 and TRBJ1-2; possibly TRBD1 for D (6 bases). Trimming took 3 bases from V and 4 from J, leaving 16 bases between them. The germline CDR1 and CDR2 sequences are SGHDT and YYEEEE. This CDR3 spans 15 amino acids. This chain's CDR3 is CASSSLRGQGYGYTF. The CDR3 nucleotides are TGTGCCAGCAGCTCCCTCCGGGGACAAGGCTATGGCTACACCTTC.